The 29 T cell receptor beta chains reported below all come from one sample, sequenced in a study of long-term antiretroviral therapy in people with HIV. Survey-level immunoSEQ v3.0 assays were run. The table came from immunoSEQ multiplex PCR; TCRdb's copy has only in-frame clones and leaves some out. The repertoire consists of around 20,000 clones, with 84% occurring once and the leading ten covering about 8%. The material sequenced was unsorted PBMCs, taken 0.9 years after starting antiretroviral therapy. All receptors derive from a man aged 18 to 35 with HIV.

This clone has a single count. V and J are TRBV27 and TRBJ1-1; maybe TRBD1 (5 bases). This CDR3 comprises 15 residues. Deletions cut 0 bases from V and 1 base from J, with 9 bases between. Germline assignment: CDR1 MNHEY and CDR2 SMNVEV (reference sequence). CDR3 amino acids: CASSLSAGSNTEAFF. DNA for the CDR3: TGTGCCAGCAGTTTATCCGCAGGGTCGAACACTGAAGCTTTCTTT.

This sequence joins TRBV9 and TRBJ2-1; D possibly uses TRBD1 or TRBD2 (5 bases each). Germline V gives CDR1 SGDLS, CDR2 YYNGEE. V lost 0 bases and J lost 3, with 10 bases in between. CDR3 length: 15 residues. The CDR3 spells CASSVEGTNYNEQFF. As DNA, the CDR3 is TGTGCCAGCAGCGTAGAGGGGACCAACTACAATGAGCAGTTCTTC.

The CDR3 region is CASRILHTIYF. The CDR3 coding sequence is TGTGCCAGTAGAATCCTACACACCATATATTTT. V is TRBV19 and J is TRBJ1-3; no reliable D call. CDR3 length: 11 amino acids. Germline V gene data show CDR1 as LNHDA and CDR2 as SQIVND (reference sequence). V was shortened by 6 bases and J by 8 bases, with 8 bases between the two germline ends.

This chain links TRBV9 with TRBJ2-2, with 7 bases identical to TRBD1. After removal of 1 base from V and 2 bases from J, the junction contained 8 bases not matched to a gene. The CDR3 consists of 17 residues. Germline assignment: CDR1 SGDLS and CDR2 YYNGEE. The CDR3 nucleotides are TGTGCCAGCAGCGTATATACCGGGACAGAAAACACCGGGGAGCTGTTTTTT. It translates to CASSVYTGTENTGELFF.

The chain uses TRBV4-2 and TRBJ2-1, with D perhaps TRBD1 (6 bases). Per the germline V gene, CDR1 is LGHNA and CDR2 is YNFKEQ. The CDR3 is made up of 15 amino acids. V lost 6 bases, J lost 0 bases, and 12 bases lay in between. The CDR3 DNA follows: TGTGCCAGCAGTTCCAGGGGAGACTCCTACAATGAGCAGTTCTTC. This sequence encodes CASSSRGDSYNEQFF.

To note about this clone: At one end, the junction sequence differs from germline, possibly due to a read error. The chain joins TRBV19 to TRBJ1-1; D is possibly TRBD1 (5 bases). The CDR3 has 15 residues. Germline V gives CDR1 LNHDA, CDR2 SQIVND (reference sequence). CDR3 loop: CATSMVWGVNTEAFF. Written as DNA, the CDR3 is TGTGCCACTAGTATGGTGTGGGGGGTGAACACTGAAGCTTTCTTT.

CDR3 amino acids: CASSFWGVSNQPQHF. CDR3 bases: TGTGCCAGCAGCTTCTGGGGAGTGAGCAATCAGCCCCAGCATTTT. This sequence joins TRBV5-6 and TRBJ1-5; D call uncertain. In germline, CDR1 is SGHDT, CDR2 YYEEEE. The CDR3 contains 15 residues. With 2 bases removed from V and 1 base from J, the gap between germline ends came to 10 bases.

CDR3 in amino acids: CASSLDREGLSEKLFF. CDR3 DNA sequence: TGTGCCAGCAGCTTGGATAGGGAAGGATTGAGTGAAAAACTGTTTTTT. V usage is TRBV5-6 and J usage is TRBJ1-4; no clear D. CDR3 length: 16 residues. Germline CDR1 reads SGHDT; CDR2 reads YYEEEE. Trimming removed 0 bases at V and 7 bases at J, with 16 bases between.

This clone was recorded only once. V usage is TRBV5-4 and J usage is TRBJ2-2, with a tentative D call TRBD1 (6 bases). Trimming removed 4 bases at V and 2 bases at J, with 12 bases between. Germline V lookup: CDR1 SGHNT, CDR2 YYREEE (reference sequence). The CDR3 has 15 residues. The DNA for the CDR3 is TGTGCCAGCAGCACCGGACAGAGAAACACCGGGGAGCTGTTTTTT. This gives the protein CASSTGQRNTGELFF.

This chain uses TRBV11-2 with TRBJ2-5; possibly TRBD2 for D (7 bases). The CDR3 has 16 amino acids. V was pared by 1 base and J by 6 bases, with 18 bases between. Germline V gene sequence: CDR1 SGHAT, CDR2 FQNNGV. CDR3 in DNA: TGTGCCAGCAGCTTAGGCTCGGGGGGCAATGTAAAGACCCAGTACTTC. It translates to CASSLGSGGNVKTQYF.

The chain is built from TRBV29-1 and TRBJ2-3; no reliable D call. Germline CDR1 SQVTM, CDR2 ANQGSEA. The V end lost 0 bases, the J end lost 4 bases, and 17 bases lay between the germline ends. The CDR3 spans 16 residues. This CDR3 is CSVEDRRKRVADTQYF. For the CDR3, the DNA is TGCAGCGTTGAAGATCGGCGGAAAAGGGTGGCAGATACGCAGTATTTT.

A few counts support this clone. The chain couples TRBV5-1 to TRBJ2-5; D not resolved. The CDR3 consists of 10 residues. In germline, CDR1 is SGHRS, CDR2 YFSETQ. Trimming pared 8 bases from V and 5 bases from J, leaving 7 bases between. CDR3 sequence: CASGGETQYF. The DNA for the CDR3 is TGCGCCAGTGGCGGCGAGACCCAGTACTTC.

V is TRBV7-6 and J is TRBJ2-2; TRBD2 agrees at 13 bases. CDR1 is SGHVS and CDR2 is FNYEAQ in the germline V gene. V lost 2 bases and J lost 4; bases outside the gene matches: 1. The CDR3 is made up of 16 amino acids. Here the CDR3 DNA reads TGTGCCAGCAGCTTAAGACTAGCGGGGGGCACCGGGGAGCTGTTTTTT. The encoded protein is CASSLRLAGGTGELFF.

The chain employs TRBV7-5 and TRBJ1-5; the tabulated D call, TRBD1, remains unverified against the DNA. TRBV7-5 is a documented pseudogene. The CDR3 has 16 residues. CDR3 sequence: CARDRVDLIGNQPQHF. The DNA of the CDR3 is TGTGCCAGAGACAGGGTAGACCTAATAGGCAATCAGCCCCAGCATTTT.

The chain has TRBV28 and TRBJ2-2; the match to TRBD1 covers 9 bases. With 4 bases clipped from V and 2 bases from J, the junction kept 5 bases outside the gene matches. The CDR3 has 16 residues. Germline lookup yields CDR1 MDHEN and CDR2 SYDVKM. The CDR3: CASSSHRGRNTGELFF. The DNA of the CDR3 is TGTGCCAGCAGTTCCCACAGGGGGCGTAACACCGGGGAGCTGTTTTTT.

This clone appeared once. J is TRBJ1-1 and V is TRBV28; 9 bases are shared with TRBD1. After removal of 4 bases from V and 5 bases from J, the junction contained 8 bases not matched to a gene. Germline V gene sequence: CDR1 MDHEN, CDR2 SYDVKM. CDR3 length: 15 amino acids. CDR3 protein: CASSSPGQGATEAFF. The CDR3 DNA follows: TGTGCCAGCAGTTCTCCGGGACAGGGAGCGACTGAAGCTTTCTTT.

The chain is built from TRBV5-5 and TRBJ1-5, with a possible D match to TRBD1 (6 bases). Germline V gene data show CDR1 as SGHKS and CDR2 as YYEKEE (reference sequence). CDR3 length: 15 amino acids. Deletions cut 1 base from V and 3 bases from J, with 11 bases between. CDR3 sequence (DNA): TGTGCCAGCAGCTTGTGGGACATGCCCAATCAGCCCCAGCATTTT. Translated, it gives CASSLWDMPNQPQHF. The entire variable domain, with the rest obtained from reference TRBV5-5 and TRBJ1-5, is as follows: DAGVTQSPTHLIKTRGQQVTLRCSPISGHKSVSWYQQVLGQGPQFIFQYYEKEERGRGNFPDRFSARQFPNYSSELNVNALLLGDSALYLCASSLWDMPNQPQHFGDGTRLSIL.

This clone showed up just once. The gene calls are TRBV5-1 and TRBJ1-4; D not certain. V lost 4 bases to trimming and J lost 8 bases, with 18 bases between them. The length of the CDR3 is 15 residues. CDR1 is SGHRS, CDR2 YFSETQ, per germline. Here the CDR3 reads CASSPDAGDGEKLFF. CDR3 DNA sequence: TGCGCCAGCAGCCCCGACGCCGGGGATGGGGAAAAACTGTTTTTT.

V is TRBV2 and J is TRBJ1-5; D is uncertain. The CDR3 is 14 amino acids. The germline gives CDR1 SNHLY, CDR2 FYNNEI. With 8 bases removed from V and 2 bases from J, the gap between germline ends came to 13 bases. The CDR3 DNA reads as TGTGCCAGCTCTATCGAACAAGGCAATCAGCCCCAGCATTTT. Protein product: CASSIEQGNQPQHF.

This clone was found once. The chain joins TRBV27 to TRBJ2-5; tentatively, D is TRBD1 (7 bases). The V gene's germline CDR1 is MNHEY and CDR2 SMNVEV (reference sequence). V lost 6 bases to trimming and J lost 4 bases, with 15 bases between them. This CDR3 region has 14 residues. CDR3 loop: CASRFRGVGETQYF. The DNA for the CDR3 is TGTGCCAGCAGGTTCAGGGGGGTTGGAGAGACCCAGTACTTC.

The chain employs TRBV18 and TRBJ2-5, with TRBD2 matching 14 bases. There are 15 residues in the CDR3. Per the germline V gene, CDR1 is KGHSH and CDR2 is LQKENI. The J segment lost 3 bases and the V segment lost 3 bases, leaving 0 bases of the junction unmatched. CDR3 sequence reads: CASSPGLAGEETQYF. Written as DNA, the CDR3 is TGTGCCAGCTCACCGGGACTAGCGGGGGAAGAGACCCAGTACTTC.

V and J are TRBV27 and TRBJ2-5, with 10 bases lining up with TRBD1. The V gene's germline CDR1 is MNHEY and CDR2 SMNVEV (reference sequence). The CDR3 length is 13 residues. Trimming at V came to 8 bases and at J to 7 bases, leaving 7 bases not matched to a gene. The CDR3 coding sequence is TGTGCCAGCTCCGGGACAGGGGTGGGGACCCAGTACTTC. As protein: CASSGTGVGTQYF.

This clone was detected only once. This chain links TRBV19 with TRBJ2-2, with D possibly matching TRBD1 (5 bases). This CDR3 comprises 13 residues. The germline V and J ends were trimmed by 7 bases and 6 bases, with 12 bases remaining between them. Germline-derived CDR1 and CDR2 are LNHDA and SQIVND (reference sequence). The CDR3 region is CASKRQGPGELFF. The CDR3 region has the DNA TGTGCCAGTAAACGCCAGGGTCCCGGGGAGCTGTTTTTT.

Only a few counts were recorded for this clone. CDR3 sequence: CASSKATGEYGYTF. CDR3 nucleotides: TGTGCCAGCAGTAAAGCGACAGGGGAATATGGCTACACCTTC. This chain uses TRBV6-6 with TRBJ1-2; 8 bases agree with TRBD1. The CDR3 is 14 residues long. The V segment lost 5 bases and the J segment 5 bases; nucleotides outside the gene matches: 7. Germline V gene sequence: CDR1 MNHNY, CDR2 SVGAGI (reference sequence).

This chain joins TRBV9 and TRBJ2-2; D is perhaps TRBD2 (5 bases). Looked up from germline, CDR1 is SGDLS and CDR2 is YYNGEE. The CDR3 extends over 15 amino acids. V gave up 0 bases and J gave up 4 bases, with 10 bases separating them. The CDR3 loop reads CASSVGGIGTGELFF. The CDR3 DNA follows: TGTGCCAGCAGCGTAGGAGGGATCGGCACCGGGGAGCTGTTTTTT.

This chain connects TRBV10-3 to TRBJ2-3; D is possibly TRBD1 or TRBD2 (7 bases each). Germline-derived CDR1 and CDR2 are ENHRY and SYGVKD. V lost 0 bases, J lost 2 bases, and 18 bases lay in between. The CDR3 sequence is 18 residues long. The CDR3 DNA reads TGTGCCATCAGTGAGTCAATAGGGCAGGGGGGGCTCACAGATACGCAGTATTTT. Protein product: CAISESIGQGGLTDTQYF.

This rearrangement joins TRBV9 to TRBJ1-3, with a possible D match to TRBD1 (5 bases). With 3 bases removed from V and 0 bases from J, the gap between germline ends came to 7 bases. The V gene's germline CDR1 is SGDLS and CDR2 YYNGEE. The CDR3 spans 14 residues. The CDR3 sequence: CASSGGGSGNTIYF. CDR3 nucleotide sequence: TGTGCCAGCAGCGGGGGCGGCTCTGGAAACACCATATATTTT.

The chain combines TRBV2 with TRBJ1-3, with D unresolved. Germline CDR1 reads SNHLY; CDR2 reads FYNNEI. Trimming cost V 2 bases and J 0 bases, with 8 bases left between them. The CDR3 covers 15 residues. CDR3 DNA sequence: TGTGCCAGCAGTGAACAGTCCTTCTCTGGAAACACCATATATTTT. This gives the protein CASSEQSFSGNTIYF.

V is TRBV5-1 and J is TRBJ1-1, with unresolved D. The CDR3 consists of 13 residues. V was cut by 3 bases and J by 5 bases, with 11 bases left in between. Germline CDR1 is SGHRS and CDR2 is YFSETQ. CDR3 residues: CASSSSPFTEAFF. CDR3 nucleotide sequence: TGCGCCAGCAGCTCTTCCCCGTTTACTGAAGCTTTCTTT. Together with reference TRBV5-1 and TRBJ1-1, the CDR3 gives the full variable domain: KAGVTQTPRYLIKTRGQQVTLSCSPISGHRSVSWYQQTPGQGLQFLFEYFSETQRNKGNFPGRFSGRQFSNSRSEMNVSTLELGDSALYLCASSSSPFTEAFFGQGTRLTVV.